These T cell receptor beta chains were read from a single sample in a study of CD8 T cells in ankylosing spondylitis. MiXCR, applied by TCRdb to the 5' RACE reads, yields one record per CDR3 protein. Of 250,000 to 400,000 distinct CDR3 sequences listed, roughly 12% are singletons. The specimen was blood, either unsorted or a sorted T cell fraction (not recorded which). The source of these receptors is a female donor with ankylosing spondylitis or in good health (not recorded which). Each CDR3 is given with its conserved first and last residue. The D gene is left open where the match is weak. The size entry is marked missing in some rows and otherwise reads once, few, many or a size class.

V,D,J,size,CDR3,DNA
TRBV19,TRBD2,TRBJ2-7,.,CASSSGLAAYEQYF,TGTGCCAGTAGTTCGGGACTAGCGGCCTACGAGCAGTACTTC
TRBV7-8,TRBD1,TRBJ1-2,many,CASSLAATGVINYGYTF,TGTGCCAGCAGCTTAGCGGCGACAGGGGTCATTAACTATGGCTACACCTTC
TRBV19,.,TRBJ2-2,.,CASTPARHTGELFF,TGTGCCAGTACTCCGGCAAGGCACACCGGGGAGCTGTTTTTT
TRBV12-3/TRBV12-4,.,TRBJ2-5,few,CASSLLALQETQYF,TGTGCCAGCAGTTTACTGGCACTGCAAGAGACCCAGTACTTC
TRBV28,.,TRBJ1-1,.,CASSNVPAEAFF,TGTGCCAGCAGTAATGTTCCGGCTGAAGCTTTCTTT
TRBV7-6,TRBD2,TRBJ2-7,.,CASSLVIPGLAGPAEQYF,TGTGCCAGCAGCTTAGTTATTCCCGGGCTAGCGGGGCCCGCGGAGCAGTACTTC
TRBV7-2,.,TRBJ1-2,many,CASSLAPGTGYGYTF,TGTGCCAGCAGCTTAGCCCCAGGGACGGGCTATGGCTACACCTTC
TRBV5-1,.,TRBJ1-2,many,CASSLVLGSPYGYTF,TGCGCCAGCAGCTTGGTTTTGGGATCCCCCTATGGCTACACCTTC
TRBV4-2,TRBD1,TRBJ2-7,many,CASSRMGQGFYEQYF,TGTGCCAGCAGCCGTATGGGACAGGGTTTCTACGAGCAGTACTTC
TRBV12-3/TRBV12-4,.,TRBJ2-1,.,CASSPTSQSYNEQFF,TGTGCCAGCAGTCCCACTAGTCAGTCCTACAATGAGCAGTTCTTC
TRBV12-3/TRBV12-4,.,TRBJ2-2,many,CASSFRTFGELFF,TGTGCCAGCAGTTTCAGGACTTTCGGGGAGCTGTTTTTT
TRBV29-1,TRBD1,TRBJ1-5,.,CSVGQVPSQPQHF,TGCAGCGTAGGACAGGTACCGAGTCAGCCCCAGCATTTT
TRBV5-1,TRBD1,TRBJ2-7,many,CASSSGTGWSYEQYF,TGCGCCAGCAGCTCCGGGACAGGGTGGTCCTACGAGCAGTACTTC
TRBV5-1,TRBD1,TRBJ2-1,many,CASSTWTGNNEQFF,TGCGCCAGCAGCACCTGGACAGGTAACAATGAGCAGTTCTTC
TRBV27,.,TRBJ2-3,many,CASIGHGGTDTQYF,TGTGCCAGCATAGGCCATGGGGGGACAGATACGCAGTATTTT